Given below is one TCR beta chain in context. Its antigen is unidentified. The CDR3 totals 13 residues. Germline-derived CDR1 and CDR2 are SQVTM and ANQGSEA. J lost 3 bases, V lost 6 bases, and 4 bases had no gene match. Sequenced by immunoSEQ multiplex PCR; TCRdb stores in-frame clones only, minus some. The table lists about 36,000 clones, approximately 94% of them singletons. The source of the sample is a study of graft-versus-host responses after intestinal transplantation. The chain employs TRBV29-1 and TRBJ1-4; 7 bases match TRBD1. The material sequenced was unstimulated CD4+ T cells sorted from spleen or lymph node cells, taken before transplant. The clonotype comes from a human donor who was the organ donor for an intestinal transplant. CDR3: CSVRDSPNEKLFF. CDR3 DNA: TGCAGCGTGAGGGACAGTCCTAATGAAAAACTGTTTTTT.